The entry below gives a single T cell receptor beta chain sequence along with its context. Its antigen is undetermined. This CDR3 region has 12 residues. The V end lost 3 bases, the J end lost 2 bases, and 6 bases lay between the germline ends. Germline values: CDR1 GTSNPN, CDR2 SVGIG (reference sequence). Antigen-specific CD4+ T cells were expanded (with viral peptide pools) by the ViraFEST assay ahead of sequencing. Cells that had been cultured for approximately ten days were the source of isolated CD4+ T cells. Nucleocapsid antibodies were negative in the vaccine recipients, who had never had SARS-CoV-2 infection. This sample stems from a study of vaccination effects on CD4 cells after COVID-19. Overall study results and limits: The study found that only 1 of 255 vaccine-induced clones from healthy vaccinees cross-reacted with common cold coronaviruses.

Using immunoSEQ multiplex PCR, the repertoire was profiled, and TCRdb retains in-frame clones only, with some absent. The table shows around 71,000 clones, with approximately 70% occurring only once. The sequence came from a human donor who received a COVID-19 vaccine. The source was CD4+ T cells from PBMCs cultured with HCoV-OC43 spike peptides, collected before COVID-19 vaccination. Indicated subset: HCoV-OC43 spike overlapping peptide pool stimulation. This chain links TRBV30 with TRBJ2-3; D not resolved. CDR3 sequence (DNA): TGTGCCTGGAGACTGTACACAGATACGCAGTATTTT. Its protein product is CAWRLYTDTQYF.